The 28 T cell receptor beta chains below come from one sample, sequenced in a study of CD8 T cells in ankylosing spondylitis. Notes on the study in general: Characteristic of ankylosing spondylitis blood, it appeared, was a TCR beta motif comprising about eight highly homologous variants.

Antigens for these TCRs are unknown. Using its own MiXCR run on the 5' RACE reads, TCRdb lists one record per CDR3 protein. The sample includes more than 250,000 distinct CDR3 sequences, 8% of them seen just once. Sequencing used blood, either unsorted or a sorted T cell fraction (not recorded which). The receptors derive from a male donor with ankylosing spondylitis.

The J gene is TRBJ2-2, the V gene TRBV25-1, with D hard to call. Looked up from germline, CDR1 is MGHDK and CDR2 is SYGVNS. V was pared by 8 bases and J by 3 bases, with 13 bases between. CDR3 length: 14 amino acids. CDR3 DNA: TGTGCCAGCGCCCCCGTGAGCGACACCGGGGAGCTGTTTTTT. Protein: CASAPVSDTGELFF. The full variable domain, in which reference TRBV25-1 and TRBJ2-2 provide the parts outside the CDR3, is EADIYQTPRYLVIGTGKKITLECSQTMGHDKMYWYQQDPGMELHLIHYSYGVNSTEKGDLSSESTVSRIRTEHFPLTLESARPSHTSQYLCASAPVSDTGELFFGEGSRLTVL.

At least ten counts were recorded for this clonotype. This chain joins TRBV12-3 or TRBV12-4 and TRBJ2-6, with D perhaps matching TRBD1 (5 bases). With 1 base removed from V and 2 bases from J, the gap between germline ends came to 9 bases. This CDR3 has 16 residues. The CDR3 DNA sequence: TGTGCCAGCAGTTTAGAGGGGCGGACTGGGGCCAACGTCCTGACTTTC. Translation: CASSLEGRTGANVLTF.

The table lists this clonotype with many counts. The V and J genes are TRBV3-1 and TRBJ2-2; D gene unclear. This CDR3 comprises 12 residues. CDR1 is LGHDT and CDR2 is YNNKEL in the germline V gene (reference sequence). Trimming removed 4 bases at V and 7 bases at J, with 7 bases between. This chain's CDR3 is CASSRHGGELFF. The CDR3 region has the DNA TGTGCCAGCAGCCGACACGGCGGGGAGCTGTTTTTT.

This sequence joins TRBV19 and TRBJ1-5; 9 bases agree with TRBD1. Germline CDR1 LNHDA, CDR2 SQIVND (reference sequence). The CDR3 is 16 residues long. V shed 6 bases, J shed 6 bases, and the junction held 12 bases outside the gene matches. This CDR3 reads CASSTKTGGGGQPQHF. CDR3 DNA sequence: TGTGCCAGTAGCACCAAGACAGGGGGTGGGGGTCAGCCCCAGCATTTT.

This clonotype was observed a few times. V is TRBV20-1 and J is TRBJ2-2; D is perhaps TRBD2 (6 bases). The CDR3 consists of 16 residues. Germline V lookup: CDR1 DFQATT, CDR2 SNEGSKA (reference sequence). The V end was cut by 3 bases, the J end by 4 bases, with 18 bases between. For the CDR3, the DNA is TGCAGTGCTAGGGCCTTTAGCGGCTGGGGCACCGGGGAGCTGTTTTTT. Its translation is CSARAFSGWGTGELFF.

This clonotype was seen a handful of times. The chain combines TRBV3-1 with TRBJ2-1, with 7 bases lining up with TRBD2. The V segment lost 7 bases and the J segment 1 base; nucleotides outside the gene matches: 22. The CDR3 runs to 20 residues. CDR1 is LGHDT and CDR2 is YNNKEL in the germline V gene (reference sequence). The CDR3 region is CASTLTRLAATAASYNEQFF. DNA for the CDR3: TGTGCCAGCACCCTCACAAGACTAGCAGCAACAGCTGCGTCCTACAATGAGCAGTTCTTC.

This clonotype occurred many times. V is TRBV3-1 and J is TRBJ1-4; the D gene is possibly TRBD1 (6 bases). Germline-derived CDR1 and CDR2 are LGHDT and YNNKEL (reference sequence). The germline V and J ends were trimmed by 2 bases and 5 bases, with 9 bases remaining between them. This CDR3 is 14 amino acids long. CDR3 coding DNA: TGTGCCAGCAGCCAACGTGGACAGAATGAAAAACTGTTTTTT. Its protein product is CASSQRGQNEKLFF.

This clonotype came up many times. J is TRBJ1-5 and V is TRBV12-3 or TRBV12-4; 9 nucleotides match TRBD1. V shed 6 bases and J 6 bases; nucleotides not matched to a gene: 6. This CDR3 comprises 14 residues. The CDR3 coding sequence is TGTGCCAGCAGATCGACAGGGGGAAGTCAGCCCCAGCATTTT. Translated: CASRSTGGSQPQHF.

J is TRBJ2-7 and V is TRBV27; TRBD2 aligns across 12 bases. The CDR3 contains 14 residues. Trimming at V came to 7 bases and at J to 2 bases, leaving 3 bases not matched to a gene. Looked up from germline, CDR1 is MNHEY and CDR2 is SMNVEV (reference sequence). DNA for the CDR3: TGTGCCAGCACCCCTAGCGGGAGGGCCTACGAGCAGTACTTC. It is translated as CASTPSGRAYEQYF.

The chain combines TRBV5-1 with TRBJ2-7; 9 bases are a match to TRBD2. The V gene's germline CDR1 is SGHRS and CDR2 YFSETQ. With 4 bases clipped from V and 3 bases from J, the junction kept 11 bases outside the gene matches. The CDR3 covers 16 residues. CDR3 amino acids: CASSLNGGRDIYEQYF. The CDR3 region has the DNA TGCGCCAGCAGCCTAAACGGCGGGAGGGATATCTACGAGCAGTACTTC.

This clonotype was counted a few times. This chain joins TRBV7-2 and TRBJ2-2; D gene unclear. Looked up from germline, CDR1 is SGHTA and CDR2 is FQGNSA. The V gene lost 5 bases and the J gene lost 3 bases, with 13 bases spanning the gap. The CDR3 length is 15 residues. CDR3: CASSLKSWDTGELFF. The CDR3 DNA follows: TGTGCCAGCAGCCTCAAGTCCTGGGACACCGGGGAGCTGTTTTTT. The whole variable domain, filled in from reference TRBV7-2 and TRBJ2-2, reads GAGVSQSPSNKVTEKGKDVELRCDPISGHTALYWYRQSLGQGLEFLIYFQGNSAPDKSGLPSDRFSAERTGGSVSTLTIQRTQQEDSAVYLCASSLKSWDTGELFFGEGSRLTVL.

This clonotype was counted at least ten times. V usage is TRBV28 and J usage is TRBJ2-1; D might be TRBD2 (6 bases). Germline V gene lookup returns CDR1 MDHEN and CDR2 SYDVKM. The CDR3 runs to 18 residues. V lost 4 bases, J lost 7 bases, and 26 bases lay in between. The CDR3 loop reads CASSSPTITGLGLNEQFF. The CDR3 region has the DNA TGTGCCAGCAGTTCCCCAACCATAACGGGACTGGGGTTGAATGAGCAGTTCTTC.

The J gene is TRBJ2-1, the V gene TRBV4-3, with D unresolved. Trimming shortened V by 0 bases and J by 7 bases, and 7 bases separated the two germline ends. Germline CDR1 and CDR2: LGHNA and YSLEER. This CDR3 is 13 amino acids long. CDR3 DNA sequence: TGCGCCAGCAGCCAAGAACTAAGGAATGAGCAGTTCTTC. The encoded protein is CASSQELRNEQFF.

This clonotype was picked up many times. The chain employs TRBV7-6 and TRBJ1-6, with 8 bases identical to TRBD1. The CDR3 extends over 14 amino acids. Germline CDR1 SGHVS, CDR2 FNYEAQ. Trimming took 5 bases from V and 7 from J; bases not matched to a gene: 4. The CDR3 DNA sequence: TGTGCCAGCAGCACCAGACAGGGGAATTCACCCCTCCACTTT. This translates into CASSTRQGNSPLHF.

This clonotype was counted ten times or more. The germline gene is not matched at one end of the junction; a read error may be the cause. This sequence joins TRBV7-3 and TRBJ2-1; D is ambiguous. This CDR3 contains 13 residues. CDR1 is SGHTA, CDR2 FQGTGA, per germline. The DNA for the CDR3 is TGTGCCAGCAGCCCCGGTTCCTTCAATGAGCAGTTCTTC. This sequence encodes CASSPGSFNEQFF.

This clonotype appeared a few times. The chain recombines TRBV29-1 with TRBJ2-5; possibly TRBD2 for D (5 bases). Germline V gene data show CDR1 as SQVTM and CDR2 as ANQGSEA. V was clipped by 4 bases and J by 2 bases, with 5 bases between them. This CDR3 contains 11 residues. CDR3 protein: CSVAGQETQYF. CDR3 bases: TGCAGCGTTGCGGGGCAAGAGACCCAGTACTTC.

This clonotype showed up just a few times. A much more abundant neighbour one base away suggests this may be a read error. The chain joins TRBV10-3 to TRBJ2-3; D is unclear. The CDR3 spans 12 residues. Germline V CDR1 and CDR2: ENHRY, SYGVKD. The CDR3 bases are TGTGTCACCCAACCTGGTTCAGATACGCAGTATTTT. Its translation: CVTQPGSDTQYF.

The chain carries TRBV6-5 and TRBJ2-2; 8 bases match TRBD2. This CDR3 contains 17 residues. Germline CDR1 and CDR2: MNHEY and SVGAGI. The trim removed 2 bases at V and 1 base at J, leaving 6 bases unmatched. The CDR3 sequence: CASSYRTSGENTGELFF. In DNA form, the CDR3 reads TGTGCCAGCAGTTACCGAACTAGCGGAGAGAACACCGGGGAGCTGTTTTTT.

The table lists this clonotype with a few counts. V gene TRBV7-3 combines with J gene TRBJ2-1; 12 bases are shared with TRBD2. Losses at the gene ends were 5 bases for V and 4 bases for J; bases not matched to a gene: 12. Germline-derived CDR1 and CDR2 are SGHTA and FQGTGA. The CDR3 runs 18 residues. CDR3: CASSRPTGTSGQYNEQFF. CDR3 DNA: TGTGCCAGCAGCCGCCCAACCGGGACTAGCGGGCAATACAATGAGCAGTTCTTC.

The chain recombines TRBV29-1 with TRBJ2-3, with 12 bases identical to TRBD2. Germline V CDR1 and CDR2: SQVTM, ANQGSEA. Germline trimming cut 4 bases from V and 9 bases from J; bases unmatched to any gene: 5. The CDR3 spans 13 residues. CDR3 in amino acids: CSVVLAGGQTQYF. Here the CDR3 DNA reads TGCAGCGTTGTTCTAGCGGGAGGGCAAACGCAGTATTTT.

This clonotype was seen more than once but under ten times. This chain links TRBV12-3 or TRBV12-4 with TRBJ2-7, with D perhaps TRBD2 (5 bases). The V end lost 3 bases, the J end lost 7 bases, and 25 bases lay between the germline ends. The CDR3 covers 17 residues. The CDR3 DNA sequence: TGTGCCAGCAGTTTCCACCCCGGGGATGGGTTGCAGCTGGAGCAGTACTTC. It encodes CASSFHPGDGLQLEQYF.

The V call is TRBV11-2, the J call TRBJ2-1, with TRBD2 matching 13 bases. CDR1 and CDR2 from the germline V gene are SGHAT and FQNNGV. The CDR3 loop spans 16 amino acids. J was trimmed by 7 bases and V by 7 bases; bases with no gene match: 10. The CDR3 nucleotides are TGTGCCAGCACCCCCACCGGGACTAGCGGGAAGAATGAGCAGTTCTTC. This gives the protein CASTPTGTSGKNEQFF.

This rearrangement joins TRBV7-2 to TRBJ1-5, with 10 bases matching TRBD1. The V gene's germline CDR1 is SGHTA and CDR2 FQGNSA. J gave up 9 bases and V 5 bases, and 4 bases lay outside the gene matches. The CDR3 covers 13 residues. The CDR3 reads CASSGQGGLPQHF. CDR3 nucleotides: TGTGCCAGCAGCGGACAGGGGGGTCTGCCCCAGCATTTT. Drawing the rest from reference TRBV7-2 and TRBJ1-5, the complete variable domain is GAGVSQSPSNKVTEKGKDVELRCDPISGHTALYWYRQSLGQGLEFLIYFQGNSAPDKSGLPSDRFSAERTGGSVSTLTIQRTQQEDSAVYLCASSGQGGLPQHFGDGTRLSIL.

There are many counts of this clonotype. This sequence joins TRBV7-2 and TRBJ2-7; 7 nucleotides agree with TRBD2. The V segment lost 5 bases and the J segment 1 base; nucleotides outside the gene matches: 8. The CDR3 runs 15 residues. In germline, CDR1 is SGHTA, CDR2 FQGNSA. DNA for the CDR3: TGTGCCAGCAGCGCCCAATCGGGGGGATCCTACGAGCAGTACTTC. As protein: CASSAQSGGSYEQYF.

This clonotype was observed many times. DNA of the CDR3: TGTGCCAGCAGCCCCGGGGCTGCCTTCTCCTACAATGAGCAGTTCTTC. It translates to CASSPGAAFSYNEQFF. The genes are TRBV5-6 and TRBJ2-1; TRBD1 or TRBD2 may be the D gene (5 bases each). Germline V gene sequence: CDR1 SGHDT, CDR2 YYEEEE. There are 16 residues in the CDR3. V lost 4 bases, J lost 0 bases, and 14 bases lay in between.

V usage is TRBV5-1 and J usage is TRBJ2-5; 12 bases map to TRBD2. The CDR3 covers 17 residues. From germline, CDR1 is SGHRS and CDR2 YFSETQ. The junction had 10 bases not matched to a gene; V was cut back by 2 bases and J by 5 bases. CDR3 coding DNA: TGCGCCAGCAGCTTCGGGACTAGCGGGTTATTATATGAGACCCAGTACTTC. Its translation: CASSFGTSGLLYETQYF.

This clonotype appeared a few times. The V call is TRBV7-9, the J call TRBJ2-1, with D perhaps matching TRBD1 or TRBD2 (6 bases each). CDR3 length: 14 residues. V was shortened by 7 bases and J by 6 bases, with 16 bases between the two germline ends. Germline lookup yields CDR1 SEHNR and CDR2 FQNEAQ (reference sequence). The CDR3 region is CASTPGGLGNEQFF. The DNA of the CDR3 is TGTGCCAGCACCCCCGGGGGCCTCGGCAATGAGCAGTTCTTC.

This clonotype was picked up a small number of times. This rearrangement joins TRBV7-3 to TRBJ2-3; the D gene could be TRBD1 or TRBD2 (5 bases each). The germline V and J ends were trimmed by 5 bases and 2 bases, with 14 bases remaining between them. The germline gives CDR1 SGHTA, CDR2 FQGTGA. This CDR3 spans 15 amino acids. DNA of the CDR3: TGTGCCAGCAGCCATAGCACCGGGGCCACAGATACGCAGTATTTT. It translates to CASSHSTGATDTQYF.